Shown below are 18 T cell receptor beta chains from a single sample sequenced in a study of blood T cell repertoires in COVID-19. TCRdb's copy holds only in-frame clones and misses some; the assay was immunoSEQ multiplex PCR. The sample shows approximately 210,000 clones, around nine tenths of them seen only once. The sample comprised PBMCs or T cells enriched from blood (not recorded which). All receptors come from a woman between 45 and 65 years old with acute COVID-19.

V usage is TRBV18 and J usage is TRBJ1-6; possible D gene TRBD1, 6 bases. V lost 4 bases to trimming and J lost 7 bases, with 20 bases between them. Germline CDR1 KGHSH, CDR2 LQKENI. The CDR3 runs to 17 residues. CDR3 nucleotides: TGTGCCAGCTCACTCGACCCATTTAACAGGGCCAATTCACCCCTCCACTTT. This sequence encodes CASSLDPFNRANSPLHF.

The rearrangement joins TRBV9 to TRBJ1-4, with 7 bases that match TRBD1. Germline values: CDR1 SGDLS, CDR2 YYNGEE. V gave up 4 bases and J gave up 2 bases; unmatched junction bases: 5. The CDR3 contains 15 residues. Here the CDR3 DNA reads TGTGCCAGCAGCAGAACAGGGGACACTAATGAAAAACTGTTTTTT. Translated, it gives CASSRTGDTNEKLFF.

The chain is built from TRBV28 and TRBJ1-6; 12 nucleotides line up with TRBD1. CDR1 and CDR2 (germline): MDHEN, SYDVKM. The ends lost 3 bases at V and 6 bases at J; junction bases unmatched: 9. This CDR3 region has 18 residues. DNA of the CDR3: TGTGCCAGCAGTTTTCCCTGGGACAGGGGGCGGCGTAATTCACCCCTCCACTTT. Translation gives CASSFPWDRGRRNSPLHF.

This clone showed up just a few times. The rearrangement links TRBV19 to TRBJ2-3; D perhaps matches TRBD2 (6 bases). Trimming stripped 5 bases from V and 9 bases from J, with 18 bases between. The CDR3 is 14 amino acids. Per the germline V gene, CDR1 is LNHDA and CDR2 is SQIVND (reference sequence). The CDR3 DNA follows: TGTGCCAGTAGTGGAGGGATTACGCGGTCGACGCAGTATTTT. Its translation: CASSGGITRSTQYF.

The chain joins TRBV7-2 to TRBJ1-6, with TRBD1 matching over 9 bases. The V and J ends lost 0 bases and 9 bases, in that order; junction bases with no gene match: 3. Per the germline V gene, CDR1 is SGHTA and CDR2 is FQGNSA. This CDR3 contains 15 residues. In DNA, the CDR3 is TGTGCCAGCAGCTTAGCAGGGACAGGGATTTCACCCCTCCACTTT. Translated, it gives CASSLAGTGISPLHF.

The gene calls are TRBV5-1 and TRBJ1-2; 7 bases fit TRBD1. This CDR3 has 13 amino acids. J was trimmed by 6 bases and V by 5 bases; bases with no gene match: 7. Germline V gives CDR1 SGHRS, CDR2 YFSETQ. In DNA, the CDR3 is TGCGCCAGCAGTCCTGACAGGGCCGATGGCTACACCTTC. The encoded protein is CASSPDRADGYTF.

This clone was counted only a few times. The DNA for the CDR3 is TGTGCCTGGGGTGGACAGTGGAACACGAATGAGCAGTTCTTC. Translation: CAWGGQWNTNEQFF. V is TRBV30 and J is TRBJ2-1; D is possibly TRBD1 (6 bases). The CDR3 is 14 amino acids. Germline V gives CDR1 GTSNPN, CDR2 SVGIG (reference sequence). V was shortened by 5 bases and J by 7 bases, with 18 bases between the two germline ends.

This clone is a singleton in its sample. The chain recombines TRBV10-3 with TRBJ1-1, with unresolved D. Trimming shortened V by 1 base and J by 2 bases, and 8 bases separated the two germline ends. Per the germline V gene, CDR1 is ENHRY and CDR2 is SYGVKD. The CDR3 sequence is 14 residues long. The CDR3 DNA follows: TGTGCCATCAGTGAGTTCAAGCATAACACTGAAGCTTTCTTT. Protein product: CAISEFKHNTEAFF.

The chain carries TRBV6-2 or TRBV6-3 and TRBJ2-3, with 10 nucleotides matching TRBD1. Germline V gene sequence: CDR1 MNHEY, CDR2 SVGEGT. With 2 bases clipped from V and 4 bases from J, the junction kept 3 bases outside the gene matches. The CDR3 is made up of 15 amino acids. The CDR3 protein is CASSYGQGDSDTQYF. The CDR3 DNA reads TGTGCCAGCAGTTACGGACAGGGGGACTCAGATACGCAGTATTTT.

V gene TRBV7-9 combines with J gene TRBJ2-1; tentative D call: TRBD2 (5 bases). The germline V gene encodes CDR1 SEHNR and CDR2 FQNEAQ (reference sequence). The CDR3 is made up of 16 amino acids. V was clipped by 2 bases and J by 4 bases, with 15 bases between them. CDR3 nucleotide sequence: TGTGCCAGCAGCTTACTCCCACGGGAAACTTACAATGAGCAGTTCTTC. Amino acids: CASSLLPRETYNEQFF.

This rearrangement joins TRBV19 to TRBJ1-5, with D perhaps TRBD1 (5 bases). This CDR3 contains 16 residues. Germline loops: CDR1 LNHDA, CDR2 SQIVND (reference sequence). V lost 3 bases, J lost 0 bases, and 12 bases lay in between. CDR3 in DNA: TGTGCCAGTAGTATGGCGACAGTCCTTAGCAATCAGCCCCAGCATTTT. It encodes CASSMATVLSNQPQHF.

This clone was counted once. The rearrangement joins TRBV6-5 to TRBJ2-5; possibly TRBD1 for D (6 bases). From germline, CDR1 is MNHEY and CDR2 SVGAGI. The CDR3 has 15 amino acids. The V end was cut by 5 bases, the J end by 0 bases, with 13 bases between. The CDR3 nucleotides are TGTGCCAGCAGTAGCCGGGACACCTACCAAGAGACCCAGTACTTC. Translation: CASSSRDTYQETQYF.

V usage is TRBV7-2 and J usage is TRBJ2-7; maybe TRBD1 (5 bases). Germline V gene data show CDR1 as SGHTA and CDR2 as FQGNSA. The CDR3 is 14 residues long. V lost 5 bases and J 3 bases, leaving 14 bases between the germline ends. The CDR3 nucleotides are TGTGCCAGCAGCCTTAGTAGACAGAGCTACGAGCAGTACTTC. This encodes CASSLSRQSYEQYF.

This clone was observed a few times. The chain combines TRBV9 with TRBJ1-1; D may be TRBD1 (6 bases). This CDR3 contains 14 residues. Germline V CDR1 and CDR2: SGDLS, YYNGEE. Trimming removed 4 bases from V and 6 bases from J, with 16 bases in between. CDR3 amino acids: CASSPQTGRAEAFF. CDR3 bases: TGTGCCAGCAGCCCTCAGACAGGCCGGGCTGAAGCTTTCTTT.

The V call is TRBV7-2, the J call TRBJ2-7; D might be TRBD2 (5 bases). The V end was cut by 3 bases, the J end by 6 bases, with 12 bases between. CDR1 is SGHTA and CDR2 is FQGNSA in the germline V gene. The CDR3 is 13 amino acids. CDR3 sequence reads: CASSFGAAIEQYF. CDR3 DNA: TGTGCCAGCAGCTTCGGAGCGGCCATCGAGCAGTACTTC.

V gene TRBV14 combines with J gene TRBJ2-2; TRBD1 matches at 8 bases. Germline CDR1 SGHDN, CDR2 FVKESK. The junction had 5 bases not matched to a gene; V was cut back by 4 bases and J by 4 bases. The CDR3 contains 15 residues. The DNA of the CDR3 is TGTGCCAGCAGCCCCTGGACAGGGAGCACCGGGGAGCTGTTTTTT. Translated, it gives CASSPWTGSTGELFF.

This clone showed up just once. The V call is TRBV7-8, the J call TRBJ2-1; 9 positions agree with TRBD2. Germline-derived CDR1 and CDR2 are SGHVS and FQNEAQ. After removal of 5 bases from V and 4 bases from J, the junction contained 6 bases not matched to a gene. The CDR3 has 15 residues. For the CDR3, the DNA is TGTGCCAGCAGCGCCCGACTAGCGGTATACAATGAGCAGTTCTTC. As protein: CASSARLAVYNEQFF.

The J gene is TRBJ2-7, the V gene TRBV27, with 11 bases that match TRBD1. With V trimmed by 5 bases and J by 6 bases, 6 bases remained unmatched. Germline values: CDR1 MNHEY, CDR2 SMNVEV (reference sequence). The CDR3 spans 14 residues. This CDR3 reads CASSTRGTGGEQYF. The CDR3 DNA sequence: TGTGCCAGCAGTACCCGGGGGACAGGGGGCGAGCAGTACTTC.